This T cell receptor (beta chain) derives from a study of T cells in localized non-small cell lung cancer. Germline assignment: CDR1 KGHSH and CDR2 LQKENI. The length of the CDR3 is 13 residues. Trimming took 5 bases from V and 7 from J; bases not matched to a gene: 2. Assay used: immunoSEQ multiplex PCR; TCRdb lists only in-frame clones, some missing. The table records tens of thousands of clones, almost 85% of them present only once. The rearrangement joins TRBV18 to TRBJ1-4, with 9 positions matching TRBD1. This sequence originates from a male donor older than 55 with stage III squamous cell lung carcinoma. Here the sequenced sample was peripheral blood, taken before any cancer treatment. CDR3 protein: CASSSDRGEKLFF. The DNA for the CDR3 is TGTGCCAGCTCATCGGACAGGGGTGAAAAACTGTTTTTT.